The T cell receptor beta chain under discussion was sequenced for a study of radiotherapy plus CTLA-4 blockade in lung cancer. The repertoire was sequenced with immunoSEQ multiplex PCR; TCRdb's copy has only in-frame clones and lacks some. The profile covers roughly 53,000 clones, with about 83% appearing a single time and 4% to 5% taken by the ten largest. Source: peripheral blood, taken from a patient treated with radiotherapy plus ipilimumab. This receptor was taken from a human donor with non-small cell lung cancer whose response to radiotherapy plus ipilimumab could not be evaluated.

The CDR3 DNA follows: TGTGCCAGCAGCTTAGGGGGCCGATCGGATCAGCCCCAGCATTTT. This codes for CASSLGGRSDQPQHF. The V gene is TRBV7-2, the J gene TRBJ1-5; weak D call: TRBD1 (5 bases). The CDR3 runs 15 residues. Looked up from germline, CDR1 is SGHTA and CDR2 is FQGNSA. Trimming stripped 1 base from V and 5 bases from J, with 12 bases between.